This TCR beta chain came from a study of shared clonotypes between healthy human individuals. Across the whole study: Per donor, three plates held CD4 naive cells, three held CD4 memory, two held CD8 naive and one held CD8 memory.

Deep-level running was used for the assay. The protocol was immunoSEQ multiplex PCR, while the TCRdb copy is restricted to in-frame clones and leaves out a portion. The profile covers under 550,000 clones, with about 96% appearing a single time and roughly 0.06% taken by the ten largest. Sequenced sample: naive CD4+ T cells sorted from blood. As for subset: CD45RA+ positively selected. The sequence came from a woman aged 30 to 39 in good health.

CDR3 residues: CASSYAGTETQYF. CDR3 bases: TGTGCCAGCAGTTATGCGGGCACAGAGACCCAGTACTTC. The rearrangement links TRBV6-5 to TRBJ2-5; weak D call: TRBD2 (5 bases). The germline V and J ends were trimmed by 3 bases and 4 bases, with 9 bases remaining between them. CDR3 length equals 13 residues. Germline V gene lookup returns CDR1 MNHEY and CDR2 SVGAGI.